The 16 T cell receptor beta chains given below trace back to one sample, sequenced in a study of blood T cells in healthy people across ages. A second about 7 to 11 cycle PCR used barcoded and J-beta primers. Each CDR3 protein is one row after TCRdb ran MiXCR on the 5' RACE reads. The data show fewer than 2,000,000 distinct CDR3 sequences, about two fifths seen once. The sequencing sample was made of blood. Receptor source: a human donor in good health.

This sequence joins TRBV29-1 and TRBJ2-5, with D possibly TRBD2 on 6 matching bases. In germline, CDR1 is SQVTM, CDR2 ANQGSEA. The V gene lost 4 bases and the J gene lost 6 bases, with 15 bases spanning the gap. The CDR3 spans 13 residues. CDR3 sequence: CSVGSPSAKTQYF. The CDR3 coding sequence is TGCAGCGTTGGATCCCCTAGCGCGAAGACCCAGTACTTC.

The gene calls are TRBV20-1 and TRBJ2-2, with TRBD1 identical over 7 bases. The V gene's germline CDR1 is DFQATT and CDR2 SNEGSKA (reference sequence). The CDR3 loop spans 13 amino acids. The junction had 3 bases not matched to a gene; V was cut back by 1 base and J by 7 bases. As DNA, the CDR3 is TGCAGTGCTAGAGGGCAGGGGGTCGGGGAGCTGTTTTTT. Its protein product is CSARGQGVGELFF.

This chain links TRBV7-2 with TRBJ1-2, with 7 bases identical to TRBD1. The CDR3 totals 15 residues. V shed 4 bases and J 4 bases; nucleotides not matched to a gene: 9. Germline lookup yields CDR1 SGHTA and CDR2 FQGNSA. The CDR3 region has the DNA TGTGCCAGCAGCTCCACCACGGGACAGCCCTATGGCTACACCTTC. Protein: CASSSTTGQPYGYTF.

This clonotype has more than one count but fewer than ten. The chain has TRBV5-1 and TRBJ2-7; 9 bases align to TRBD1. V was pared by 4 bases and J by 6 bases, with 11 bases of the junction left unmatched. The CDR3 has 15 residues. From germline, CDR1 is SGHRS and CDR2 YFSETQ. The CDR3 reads CASSTGGQGFSEQYF. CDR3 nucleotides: TGCGCCAGCAGCACGGGGGGACAGGGCTTCTCCGAGCAGTACTTC. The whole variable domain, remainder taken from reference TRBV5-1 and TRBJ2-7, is KAGVTQTPRYLIKTRGQQVTLSCSPISGHRSVSWYQQTPGQGLQFLFEYFSETQRNKGNFPGRFSGRQFSNSRSEMNVSTLELGDSALYLCASSTGGQGFSEQYFGPGTRLTVT.

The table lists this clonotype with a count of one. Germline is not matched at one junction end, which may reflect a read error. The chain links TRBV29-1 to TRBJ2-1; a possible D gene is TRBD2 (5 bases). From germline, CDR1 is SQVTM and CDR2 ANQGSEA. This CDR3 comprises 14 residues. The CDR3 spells CSVYEGLSHNEQFF. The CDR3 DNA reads TGCAGCGTCTATGAGGGCCTCTCCCACAATGAGCAGTTCTTC.

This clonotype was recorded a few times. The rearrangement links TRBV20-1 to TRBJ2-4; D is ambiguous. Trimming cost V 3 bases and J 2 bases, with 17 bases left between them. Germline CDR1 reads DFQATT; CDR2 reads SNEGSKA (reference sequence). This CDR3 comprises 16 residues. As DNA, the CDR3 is TGCAGTGCTAGTGCTTGGCAATCGGCCTCCAAAAACATTCAGTACTTC. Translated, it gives CSASAWQSASKNIQYF.

The CDR3 nucleotides are TGTGCCACCAGTGACCGCCGACTAGCGGGGAGGTGGAATACGCAGTATTTT. Protein sequence: CATSDRRLAGRWNTQYF. The gene calls are TRBV24-1 and TRBJ2-3, with TRBD2 matching 11 bases. With 4 bases clipped from V and 7 bases from J, the junction kept 12 bases outside the gene matches. Germline V lookup: CDR1 KGHDR, CDR2 SFDVKD. The CDR3 extends over 17 amino acids.

This chain's CDR3 is CASSFTVKQYF. CDR3 DNA: TGTGCCAGCAGTTTTACGGTTAAGCAGTACTTC. This chain joins TRBV28 and TRBJ2-7; D ambiguous. Trimming pared 3 bases from V and 8 bases from J, leaving 8 bases between. Germline CDR1 and CDR2: MDHEN and SYDVKM. The CDR3 has 11 amino acids.

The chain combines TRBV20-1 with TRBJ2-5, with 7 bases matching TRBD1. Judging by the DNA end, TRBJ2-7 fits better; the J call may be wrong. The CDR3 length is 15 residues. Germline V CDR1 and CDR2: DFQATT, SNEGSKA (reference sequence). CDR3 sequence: CSAITDRVISYEQYF. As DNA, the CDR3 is TGCAGTGCCATTACCGACAGGGTCATCTCCTACGAGCAGTACTTC.

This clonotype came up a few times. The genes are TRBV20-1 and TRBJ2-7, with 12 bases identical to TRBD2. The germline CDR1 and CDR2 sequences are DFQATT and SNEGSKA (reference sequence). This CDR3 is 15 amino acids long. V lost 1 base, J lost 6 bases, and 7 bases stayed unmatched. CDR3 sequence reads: CSARVGLAGRSEQYF. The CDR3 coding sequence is TGCAGTGCTAGAGTAGGACTAGCGGGGAGGAGCGAGCAGTACTTC.

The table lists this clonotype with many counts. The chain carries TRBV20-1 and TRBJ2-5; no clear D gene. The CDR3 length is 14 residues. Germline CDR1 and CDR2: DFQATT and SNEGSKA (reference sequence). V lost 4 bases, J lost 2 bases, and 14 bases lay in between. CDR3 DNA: TGCAGTGCTACCCTCCTCGGGCCTCAAGAGACCCAGTACTTC. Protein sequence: CSATLLGPQETQYF.

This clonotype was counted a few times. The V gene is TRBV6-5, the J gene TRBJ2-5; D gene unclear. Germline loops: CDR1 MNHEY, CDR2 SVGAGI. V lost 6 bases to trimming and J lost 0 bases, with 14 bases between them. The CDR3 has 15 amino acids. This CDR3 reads CASSPTDLYQETQYF. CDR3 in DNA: TGTGCCAGCAGCCCTACCGACTTGTACCAAGAGACCCAGTACTTC.

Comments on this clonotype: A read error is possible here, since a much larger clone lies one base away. CDR3 residues: CVSSYGANYGYTF. CDR3 bases: TGTGTCAGCAGTTACGGAGCTAACTATGGCTACACCTTC. V and J are TRBV27 and TRBJ1-2; no reliable D call. The CDR3 loop spans 13 amino acids. The V gene's germline CDR1 is MNHEY and CDR2 SMNVEV (reference sequence).

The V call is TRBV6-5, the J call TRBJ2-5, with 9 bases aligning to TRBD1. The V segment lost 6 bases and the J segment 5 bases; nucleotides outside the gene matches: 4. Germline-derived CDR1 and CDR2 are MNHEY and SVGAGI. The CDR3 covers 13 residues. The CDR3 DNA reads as TGTGCCAGCAGAACAGGGGGCTTTGAGACCCAGTACTTC. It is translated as CASRTGGFETQYF.

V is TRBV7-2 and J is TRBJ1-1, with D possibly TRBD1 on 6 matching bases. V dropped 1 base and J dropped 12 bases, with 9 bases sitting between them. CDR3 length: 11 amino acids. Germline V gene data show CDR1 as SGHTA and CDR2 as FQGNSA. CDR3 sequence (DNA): TGTGCCAGCAGCTTAGGGGGGCCGACTTTCTTT. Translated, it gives CASSLGGPTFF.

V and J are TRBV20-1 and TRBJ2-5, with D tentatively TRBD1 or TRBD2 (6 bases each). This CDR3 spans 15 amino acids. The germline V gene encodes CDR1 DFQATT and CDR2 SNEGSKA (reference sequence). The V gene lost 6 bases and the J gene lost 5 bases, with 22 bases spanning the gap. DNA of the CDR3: TGCAGTGCGGAGGGAATCGAGGGGGGTCGGGAGACCCAGTACTTC. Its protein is CSAEGIEGGRETQYF.